These 26 T cell receptor beta chains were all obtained from the same sample, sequenced in a study of T cell responses to AZD1222 COVID-19 vaccine (TCRdb year 2021). Libraries were prepared through the immunoSEQ multiplex PCR assay. Here the immuneACCESS table is served through TCRdb, limited to in-frame sequences with V and J called. Missing clones are a known gap in these copies; in checked studies unresolved V genes cover under half, and the rest lacks a known reason. The sample profile shows 150,000 to 180,000 clones; 90% of them were found once. The leading ten clones occupy approximately 17% of the sample. The time point label, read with the paper, signifies: baseline before first vaccination. Sequences were derived from peripheral blood, sampled on day 0 of AZD1222 vaccination. Receptors were obtained from an adult in good health.

This chain joins TRBV7-8 and TRBJ2-1; TRBD1 matches at 10 bases. Germline V gives CDR1 SGHVS, CDR2 FQNEAQ. The junction had 2 bases not matched to a gene; V was cut back by 5 bases and J by 4 bases. The CDR3 length is 14 residues. The DNA of the CDR3 is TGTGCCAGCAGCCGACAGGGGGCGTACAATGAGCAGTTCTTC. It encodes CASSRQGAYNEQFF.

In its sample, this clone was seen once. The genes are TRBV25-1 and TRBJ1-5, with 7 bases matching TRBD1. Germline CDR1 MGHDK, CDR2 SYGVNS. The ends lost 5 bases at V and 5 bases at J; junction bases unmatched: 6. This CDR3 contains 14 residues. The CDR3 region is CASSPNRGYQPQHF. The CDR3, as DNA: TGTGCCAGCAGTCCTAACAGGGGATATCAGCCCCAGCATTTT.

This rearrangement joins TRBV6-5 to TRBJ1-6; TRBD1 matches 8 bases. The CDR3 consists of 15 residues. Germline CDR1 and CDR2: MNHEY and SVGAGI. Trimming removed 6 bases from V and 13 bases from J; junction bases left unmatched: 14. The CDR3 DNA follows: TGTGCCAGCAGACAGTTGACAGGGGTGGGGTGGCCCCTCCACTTT. It yields the protein CASRQLTGVGWPLHF.

V usage is TRBV7-3 and J usage is TRBJ2-2; TRBD2 agrees at 9 bases. Germline values: CDR1 SGHTA, CDR2 FQGTGA. V gave up 4 bases and J gave up 1 base; unmatched junction bases: 10. The CDR3 sequence is 18 residues long. This CDR3 is CASSSRGSSGVNTGELFF. CDR3 nucleotides: TGTGCCAGCAGCTCCCGGGGGTCTAGCGGGGTGAACACCGGGGAGCTGTTTTTT.

CDR3 region: CASSHRTRGATDTQYF. CDR3 DNA: TGCGCCAGCAGTCACCGGACTAGAGGGGCCACAGATACGCAGTATTTT. The V gene is TRBV5-1, the J gene TRBJ2-3; 7 bases fit TRBD2. V shed 5 bases and J 2 bases; nucleotides not matched to a gene: 11. The CDR3 contains 16 residues. CDR1 SGHRS and CDR2 YFSETQ come from the germline V gene.

V gene TRBV5-1 combines with J gene TRBJ1-1; the D is unclear. Deletions cut 7 bases from V and 4 bases from J, with 14 bases between. Germline CDR1 reads SGHRS; CDR2 reads YFSETQ. The CDR3 spans 13 residues. CDR3 amino acids: CASHGIIPTEAFF. The CDR3 DNA reads TGCGCCAGCCATGGAATTATCCCCACTGAAGCTTTCTTT.

The chain recombines TRBV6-6 with TRBJ2-5; D may be TRBD2 (5 bases). CDR1 is MNHNY, CDR2 SVGAGI, per germline (reference sequence). Trimming left V 2 bases short and J 2 bases short, with 9 bases between. The CDR3 has 14 residues. The CDR3 sequence is CASSYQRMQETQYF. DNA for the CDR3: TGTGCCAGCAGTTACCAGCGGATGCAAGAGACCCAGTACTTC.

The count of this clone is one. The chain is built from TRBV21-1 and TRBJ2-1; the DNA was not compared with TRBD2, the D call given in the table. TRBV21-1 is deemed a pseudogene. This CDR3 spans 16 amino acids. The CDR3 sequence: CASSCLREGNYNEQFF. DNA of the CDR3: TGTGCCAGCAGCTGTTTGCGGGAGGGAAACTACAATGAGCAGTTCTTC.

The gene calls are TRBV2 and TRBJ2-3, with 8 bases fitting TRBD2. The junction had 11 bases not matched to a gene; V was cut back by 6 bases and J by 3 bases. The CDR3 loop spans 16 amino acids. From germline, CDR1 is SNHLY and CDR2 FYNNEI. Here the CDR3 reads CASSSSSGTRTDTQYF. The DNA for the CDR3 is TGTGCCAGCAGCAGTTCGTCGGGGACTAGGACAGATACGCAGTATTTT.

The V gene is TRBV7-3, the J gene TRBJ2-7; 10 bases fit TRBD2. Per germline, CDR1 SGHTA and CDR2 FQGTGA. The V gene end was trimmed by 6 bases and the J gene end by 7 bases; junction bases not matched to a gene: 18. The CDR3 has 17 amino acids. The CDR3 nucleotides are TGTGCCAGCAGTCCATTCACGGGCCTAGCGGGAGTTCGAGAGCAGTACTTC. It translates to CASSPFTGLAGVREQYF.

This chain joins TRBV28 and TRBJ1-6; 10 nucleotides line up with TRBD1. The CDR3 covers 14 residues. The V and J ends lost 6 bases and 10 bases, in that order; junction bases with no gene match: 6. In germline, CDR1 is MDHEN, CDR2 SYDVKM. The CDR3 loop reads CASSAGTGDSPLHF. DNA for the CDR3: TGTGCCAGCAGCGCCGGGACAGGGGACTCACCCCTCCACTTT.

The J gene is TRBJ1-1, the V gene TRBV28; 8 nucleotides line up with TRBD1. V shed 6 bases and J 5 bases; nucleotides not matched to a gene: 5. This CDR3 region has 13 residues. CDR1 and CDR2 (germline): MDHEN, SYDVKM. In nucleotides, the CDR3 is TGTGCCAGCAGAACAAACAGGGGGACTGAAGCTTTCTTT. Protein sequence: CASRTNRGTEAFF.

CDR3 sequence (DNA): TGTGCCAGCAGCCTCGGCCTAGCGGGATACCCGTACTTC. Amino acids: CASSLGLAGYPYF. The chain joins TRBV6-2 or TRBV6-3 to TRBJ2-4; the match to TRBD2 covers 9 bases. V shed 6 bases and J 15 bases; nucleotides not matched to a gene: 12. The CDR3 loop spans 13 amino acids. The V gene's germline CDR1 is MNHEY and CDR2 SVGEGT.

The rearrangement links TRBV9 to TRBJ1-3; 7 bases agree with TRBD1. The J segment lost 0 bases and the V segment lost 3 bases, leaving 9 bases of the junction unmatched. The germline V gene has CDR1 SGDLS and CDR2 YYNGEE. The CDR3 covers 17 residues. This CDR3 is CASSAKTGISSGNTIYF. As DNA, the CDR3 is TGTGCCAGCAGCGCTAAGACAGGGATTTCCTCTGGAAACACCATATATTTT.

The J gene is TRBJ2-3, the V gene TRBV7-9; 10 bases agree with TRBD2. CDR3 length: 17 residues. The ends lost 5 bases at V and 3 bases at J; junction bases unmatched: 11. Germline V lookup: CDR1 SEHNR, CDR2 FQNEAQ (reference sequence). CDR3 sequence reads: CASSLGRSSGGTDTQYF. In nucleotides, the CDR3 is TGTGCCAGCAGCCTAGGCCGGTCTAGCGGGGGAACAGATACGCAGTATTTT.

V usage is TRBV2 and J usage is TRBJ2-2, with a weak D call TRBD2 (7 bases). The CDR3 runs to 16 residues. CDR1 is SNHLY, CDR2 FYNNEI, per germline. The V and J ends lost 4 bases and 0 bases respectively, with 12 bases between them. The CDR3 region is CASSAQGGANTGELFF. The CDR3, as DNA: TGTGCCAGCAGTGCTCAAGGGGGGGCGAACACCGGGGAGCTGTTTTTT.

The CDR3 protein is CASSQPGGNSPLHF. The CDR3, as DNA: TGTGCCAGCAGCCAGCCGGGAGGTAATTCACCCCTCCACTTT. V is TRBV3-1 (or the pseudogene TRBV3-2) and J is TRBJ1-6, with unresolved D. Per germline, CDR1 LGHDT and CDR2 YNNKEL (reference sequence). The length of the CDR3 is 14 residues. With 3 bases removed from V and 6 bases from J, the gap between germline ends came to 9 bases.

The rearrangement uses TRBV6-5 and TRBJ1-3; a possible D gene is TRBD1 (5 bases). CDR3 length equals 15 residues. Germline V gene data show CDR1 as MNHEY and CDR2 as SVGAGI. V lost 8 bases, J lost 2 bases, and 16 bases lay in between. CDR3 sequence (DNA): TGTGCCAGCCATCCCCGGGACTTTACTGGAAACACCATATATTTT. Its translation: CASHPRDFTGNTIYF.

The J gene is TRBJ1-2, the V gene TRBV14; D gene uncertain. This CDR3 comprises 13 residues. Germline V gene lookup returns CDR1 SGHDN and CDR2 FVKESK. V shed 0 bases and J shed 4 bases, with 6 bases lying between them. DNA of the CDR3: TGTGCCAGCAGCCAAGAAGTCACCTATGGCTACACCTTC. This translates into CASSQEVTYGYTF. Variable domain in full (rest from reference TRBV14 and TRBJ1-2): EAGVTQFPSHSVIEKGQTVTLRCDPISGHDNLYWYRRVMGKEIKFLLHFVKESKQDESGMPNNRFLAERTGGTYSTLKVQPAELEDSGVYFCASSQEVTYGYTFGSGTRLTVV.

The J gene is TRBJ2-1, the V gene TRBV24-1, with D perhaps given as TRBD1 or TRBD2 (5 bases each). V gave up 10 bases and J gave up 0 bases, with 12 bases separating them. The CDR3 length is 14 residues. Germline CDR1 and CDR2: KGHDR and SFDVKD. The CDR3 bases are TGTGCCACGCGAGGGGAGAGCTCCTACAATGAGCAGTTCTTC. Translated: CATRGESSYNEQFF.

Remarks on this clone: Other nucleotide sequences from this sample produce the same CDR3. The CDR3 here is CASSLGNQPQHF. DNA for the CDR3: TGTGCCAGCAGCCTAGGCAATCAGCCCCAGCATTTT. The chain is built from TRBV12-3 or TRBV12-4 and TRBJ1-5; no definite D call. V lost 6 bases, J lost 2 bases, and 5 bases lay in between. The CDR3 contains 12 residues.

The chain has TRBV19 and TRBJ1-1; possibly TRBD1 for D (6 bases). The CDR3 is 13 residues long. Germline assignment: CDR1 LNHDA and CDR2 SQIVND (reference sequence). V lost 5 bases to trimming and J lost 7 bases, with 14 bases between them. In DNA form, the CDR3 reads TGTGCCAGTAGTCAAGGACAGATGCGTGAAGCTTTCTTT. Translated: CASSQGQMREAFF.

The rearrangement links TRBV6-2 or TRBV6-3 to TRBJ1-6, with D possibly TRBD1 on 6 matching bases. Per germline, CDR1 MNHEY and CDR2 SVGEGT. V lost 4 bases, J lost 2 bases, and 9 bases lay in between. This CDR3 has 15 residues. The CDR3 coding sequence is TGTGCCAGCAGTTTCAGGGGAACCTATAATTCACCCCTCCACTTT. The encoded protein is CASSFRGTYNSPLHF.

The CDR3 loop is CASSAGGLGYTF. CDR3 nucleotides: TGTGCCAGCAGCGCGGGGGGCCTTGGCTACACCTTC. V and J are TRBV5-6 and TRBJ1-2; perhaps TRBD1 as D (6 bases). Germline-derived CDR1 and CDR2 are SGHDT and YYEEEE. The CDR3 spans 12 residues. Deletions cut 4 bases from V and 7 bases from J, with 11 bases between.

This chain links TRBV10-3 with TRBJ2-7; maybe TRBD1 (5 bases). Germline assignment: CDR1 ENHRY and CDR2 SYGVKD. Trimming pared 3 bases from V and 0 bases from J, leaving 9 bases between. CDR3 length equals 14 residues. CDR3 coding DNA: TGTGCCATCAGTGAATTAGGGGACTCCTACGAGCAGTACTTC. Amino acids: CAISELGDSYEQYF.

The chain employs TRBV25-1 and TRBJ2-1; D uncertain. V lost 1 base to trimming and J lost 13 bases, with 8 bases between them. Germline V gene lookup returns CDR1 MGHDK and CDR2 SYGVNS. The CDR3 covers 11 residues. CDR3 sequence reads: CASSESFVQFF. The CDR3 bases are TGTGCCAGCAGTGAATCCTTCGTTCAGTTCTTC.